The 5 T cell receptor beta chains reported below all come from one sample, sequenced in a study of Tregs in tolerant kidney transplant recipients. Profiled with immunoSEQ multiplex PCR; TCRdb holds only in-frame clones, not every one. The table lists tens of thousands of clones, about 89% of them singletons, with 0.55% to 0.75% in the top ten. Sequencing was carried out using Tregs from blood. These receptors were taken from a human donor in good health.

This sequence joins TRBV4-1 and TRBJ2-3, with D maybe TRBD1 (5 bases). This CDR3 region has 15 residues. CDR1 is MGHRA and CDR2 is YSYEKL in the germline V gene. V lost 3 bases and J 2 bases, leaving 12 bases between the germline ends. CDR3 sequence: CASSHLQASTDTQYF. The CDR3, as DNA: TGCGCCAGCAGCCACCTACAGGCGTCCACAGATACGCAGTATTTT.

The J gene is TRBJ1-1, the V gene TRBV2; D is unclear. Trimming pared 4 bases from V and 10 bases from J, leaving 13 bases between. In germline, CDR1 is SNHLY, CDR2 FYNNEI. CDR3 length: 12 residues. Here the CDR3 DNA reads TGTGCCAGCAGTGTGGGAGGGTTTAGAGCTTTCTTT. It encodes CASSVGGFRAFF.

The V call is TRBV5-1, the J call TRBJ2-2, with D uncertain. The CDR3 extends over 15 amino acids. Germline CDR1 is SGHRS and CDR2 is YFSETQ. V lost 4 bases and J lost 2, with 12 bases in between. As DNA, the CDR3 is TGCGCCAGCAGCCGGGCACAGTTTAACACCGGGGAGCTGTTTTTT. Protein: CASSRAQFNTGELFF.

This clone was picked up one time. The rearrangement joins TRBV18 to TRBJ2-1; D may be TRBD2 (5 bases). Trimming left V 6 bases short and J 9 bases short, with 15 bases between. CDR1 is KGHSH, CDR2 LQKENI, per germline. The CDR3 has 13 amino acids. The CDR3 DNA reads as TGTGCCAGCTCTCCCTCCCAGGAGGCTGAGCAGTTCTTC. Protein: CASSPSQEAEQFF.

The chain combines TRBV11-2 with TRBJ1-2; perhaps TRBD1 as D (5 bases). The CDR3 is 15 residues long. V was shortened by 5 bases and J by 4 bases, with 17 bases between the two germline ends. Per germline, CDR1 SGHAT and CDR2 FQNNGV. The CDR3 sequence is CASSPFPRQTYGYTF. The CDR3 DNA reads as TGTGCCAGCAGCCCATTCCCGAGACAGACCTATGGCTACACCTTC.